This TCR beta chain was recorded in a study of OX40 agonist ivuxolimab in advanced cancers. About the investigation overall: The costimulatory receptor OX40 (CD134) was targeted by ivuxolimab, a fully human IgG2 agonistic monoclonal antibody. Intravenous ivuxolimab was administered to patients every 2 weeks at six dose levels: 0.01, 0.1, 0.3, 1.5, 3 and 10 mg/kg. The paper describes the monotherapy dose-escalation part (N of about 47 patients) of the phase I trial of ivuxolimab. Patients were allowed to have had prior anti-PD-1, anti-PD-L1 or anti-CTLA-4 therapy, and approximately 41% of the dose-escalation patients had previously received checkpoint inhibitors. Among the roughly 52 dose-escalation patients, around 19 had hepatocellular carcinoma, approximately 15 melanoma, 9 renal cell carcinoma and 9 head and neck cancer. In the dose-escalation cohort, 82.7% of patients were male, and the mean age was approximately 64 years, with a range of 23 to 79. The point of sequencing TCRbeta in the periphery was to test whether ivuxolimab changed TCR sequence diversity and drove clonal T-cell expansion. Partial responses occurred in three dose-escalation patients, of whom one had hepatocellular carcinoma and two had cutaneous melanoma. Summary of the overall study and its limitations: At doses of 0.1 to 3.0 mg/kg, clonal expansion of both CD4+ and CD8+ blood T cells was observed from baseline to week 6. In the 0.1-3.0 mg/kg groups, partial responders were among the patients with the lowest normalized peripheral clonal expansion, particularly in CD8+ T cells. Low levels of normalized T-cell clonal expansion were also shown by some nonresponding patients. Antigen specificity was not determined for the clonally expanded peripheral T cells. On average, CD8+ T cells showed more expanded clones than CD4+ T cells after ivuxolimab.

Comment on this clone: Its antigen is still unknown. No clone much larger than this one lies a single base away; base qualities are absent.

As encoded in the germline V gene, CDR1 is KGHSY while CDR2 is FQNENV. CDR3 length: 21 amino acids, cysteine to phenylalanine. The entry retains the CDR3 DNA only, 63 bases that are in frame from base 1. The trim is 4 bases for V and 5 bases for J, with a gap of 34 bases between the germline ends. The trial excluded patients who had a history of autoimmune disease or were on systemic immunosuppression. Peripheral blood for TCR sequencing was drawn from every dose cohort at baseline, at cycle 4 day 1 and at cycle 7 day 1. The samples were drawn from a first-in-human, open-label, multicenter phase I dose-escalation trial of ivuxolimab. The trial enrolled adults with locally advanced or metastatic head and neck squamous cell, hepatocellular, melanoma or renal cell carcinoma. Before TCR sequencing, CD4+ T cells and CD8+ T cells from peripheral blood were sorted into separate populations. Genomic DNA was extracted from sorted cells for sequencing of the TCRbeta CDR3 region. The immunoSEQ Assay was used to sequence the TCRbeta CDR3 regions. Imported from immuneACCESS, the table was reduced by TCRdb to in-frame sequences with V and J called. These copies leave out some clones; in studies compared against another copy, an unresolved V gene accounts for under half, and the cause of the remainder is not known. The sample yields about 47,000 clones; about 76% were counted once. 5% to 7.5% of the sample is held by the ten biggest clonotypes.

This receptor was identified in an adult with an advanced solid tumor such as melanoma, head and neck, liver or kidney cancer. Sequenced material: CD4+ or CD8+ T cells sorted from blood, taken in a trial of the OX40 agonist ivuxolimab. Recombination joined TRBV16 with TRBJ2-3; the D gene is possibly TRBD1 or TRBD2, each agreeing over 6 bases. Here the CDR3 is given as CASSPARDQPRGLLSRDTQYF. The nucleotide sequence reads as follows: TGTGCCAGCAGCCCGGCCCGGGACCAACCCCGGGGGCTTTTATCAAGAGATACGCAGTATTTT.